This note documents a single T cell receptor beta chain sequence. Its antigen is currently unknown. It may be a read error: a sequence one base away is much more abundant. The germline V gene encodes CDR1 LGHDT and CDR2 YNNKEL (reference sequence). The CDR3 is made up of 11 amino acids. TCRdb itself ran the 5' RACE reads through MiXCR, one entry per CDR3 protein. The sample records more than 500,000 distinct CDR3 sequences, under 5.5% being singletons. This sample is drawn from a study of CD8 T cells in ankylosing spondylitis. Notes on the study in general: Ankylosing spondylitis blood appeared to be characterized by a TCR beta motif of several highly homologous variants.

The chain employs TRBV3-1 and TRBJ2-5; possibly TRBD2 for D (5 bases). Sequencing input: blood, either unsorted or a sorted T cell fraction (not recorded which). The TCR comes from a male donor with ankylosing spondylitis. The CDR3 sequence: CTSSSLEVQYF. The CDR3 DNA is TGTACCAGCAGCTCACTAGAGGTCCAGTACTTC.